What follows are 6 T cell receptor beta chains derived from one specimen sequenced in a study of T cell changes during pregnancy in multiple sclerosis. The assay was immunoSEQ multiplex PCR, and TCRdb's table has in-frame clones only and misses some. The data show about 49,000 clones, 95% seen once. The material was CD8+ T cells from peripheral blood mononuclear cells, obtained in the first trimester of pregnancy. The receptors originated from a female donor with multiple sclerosis, enrolled in a pregnancy study.

For this clone: This specimen includes other DNA sequences encoding the same CDR3. The V and J genes are TRBV27 and TRBJ1-1, with D possibly being TRBD1 (5 bases). Trimming cost V 3 bases and J 2 bases, with 7 bases left between them. CDR3 length equals 13 residues. Germline loops: CDR1 MNHEY, CDR2 SMNVEV (reference sequence). The CDR3 sequence is CASSFQGNTEAFF. Written as DNA, the CDR3 is TGTGCCAGCAGTTTCCAGGGCAACACTGAAGCTTTCTTT.

The V call is TRBV13, the J call TRBJ2-3; D is unresolved. V was clipped by 1 base and J by 3 bases, with 8 bases between them. CDR3 length equals 14 residues. The germline gives CDR1 PRHDT, CDR2 FYEKMQ (reference sequence). The CDR3 nucleotides read TGTGCCAGCAGCTTAGAGGCGAGGACAGATACGCAGTATTTT. Its translation is CASSLEARTDTQYF.

In nucleotides, the CDR3 is TGTGCCAGCAGTGAAGCGCAGGCAGGGAGGACTCACGGGGCCAACGTCCTGACTTTC. This codes for CASSEAQAGRTHGANVLTF. The chain recombines TRBV6-1 with TRBJ2-6; weak D call: TRBD2 (6 bases). From germline, CDR1 is MNHNS and CDR2 SASEGT. Trimming pared 0 bases from V and 4 bases from J, leaving 19 bases between. The CDR3 has 19 residues.

This chain's CDR3 is CSVPTGVIGYTF. CDR3 bases: TGCAGCGTCCCTACAGGGGTAATTGGCTACACCTTC. The chain is built from TRBV29-1 and TRBJ1-2, with TRBD1 matching 7 bases. Germline CDR1 and CDR2: SQVTM and ANQGSEA. The CDR3 spans 12 residues. The J segment lost 7 bases and the V segment lost 6 bases, leaving 8 bases of the junction unmatched.

This chain uses TRBV11-2 with TRBJ1-1, with 8 positions matching TRBD1. This CDR3 spans 14 amino acids. Germline values: CDR1 SGHAT, CDR2 FQNNGV. Germline trimming cut 8 bases from V and 5 bases from J; bases unmatched to any gene: 10. In DNA form, the CDR3 reads TGTGCCAGCGCCGACCCGGGACAGGTGACTGAAGCTTTCTTT. It encodes CASADPGQVTEAFF. Filled out from reference TRBV11-2 and TRBJ1-1, the complete variable domain reads EAGVAQSPRYKIIEKRQSVAFWCNPISGHATLYWYQQILGQGPKLLIQFQNNGVVDDSQLPKDRFSAERLKGVDSTLKIQPAKLEDSAVYLCASADPGQVTEAFFGQGTRLTVV.

This chain connects TRBV29-1 to TRBJ2-7; 10 bases fit TRBD1. The V gene's germline CDR1 is SQVTM and CDR2 ANQGSEA. The V segment lost 5 bases and the J segment 4 bases; nucleotides outside the gene matches: 8. The CDR3 loop spans 14 amino acids. The CDR3 sequence is CSVTGTGVYYEQYF. CDR3 in DNA: TGCAGCGTTACCGGGACAGGGGTTTATTACGAGCAGTACTTC.